The 20 T cell receptor beta chains below come from one sample, sequenced in a study of T-cell reconstitution after alpha-beta-depleted transplantation in children. It was with unique molecular identifiers that the TCRbeta library was prepared. MiXCR, run by TCRdb on the PCR reads, gives a single entry per CDR3 protein. Counted here are a few hundred thousand distinct CDR3 sequences, 9.5% to 15% occurring once; the ten biggest clones make up 5% to 6%. The sample here was PBMCs from the stem cell graft donor, taken from the stem cell graft. The source of these receptors is a human donor who donated a stem cell graft to a child with combined immunodeficiency.

This clonotype was counted many times. This chain links TRBV29-1 with TRBJ2-5; 8 nucleotides line up with TRBD1. V trimming: 7 bases; J trimming: 3 bases; junction bases outside the gene matches: 7. Germline V gene lookup returns CDR1 SQVTM and CDR2 ANQGSEA. The CDR3 totals 13 residues. CDR3 DNA: TGCAGCGCCCTTGAGACAGGGGAAGAGACCCAGTACTTC. Translating gives CSALETGEETQYF.

The chain carries TRBV11-2 and TRBJ2-1; D is possibly TRBD1 (6 bases). Germline V gene lookup returns CDR1 SGHAT and CDR2 FQNNGV. Between the trimmed V and J ends, which lost 5 bases and 5 bases, there was a span of 16 bases. This CDR3 comprises 15 residues. CDR3 in amino acids: CASSNYGTQNNEQFF. The CDR3 DNA is TGTGCCAGCAGCAACTACGGGACACAAAACAATGAGCAGTTCTTC. Supplemented by reference TRBV11-2 and TRBJ2-1, the full variable domain reads EAGVAQSPRYKIIEKRQSVAFWCNPISGHATLYWYQQILGQGPKLLIQFQNNGVVDDSQLPKDRFSAERLKGVDSTLKIQPAKLEDSAVYLCASSNYGTQNNEQFFGPGTRLTVL.

In its sample, this clonotype was seen a few times. The chain joins TRBV27 to TRBJ2-7; D may be TRBD2 (5 bases). Looked up from germline, CDR1 is MNHEY and CDR2 is SMNVEV (reference sequence). CDR3 size: 14 residues. Deletions cut 8 bases from V and 2 bases from J, with 16 bases between. The CDR3 nucleotides read TGTGCCAGCGCCCCAGGCGGGTGGGCCTACGAGCAGTACTTC. This encodes CASAPGGWAYEQYF.

About this clonotype: A read error may account for a junction end that differs from germline. The chain combines TRBV5-1 with TRBJ1-1; TRBD1 aligns across 8 bases. The germline V gene has CDR1 SGHRS and CDR2 YFSETQ. CDR3 length: 16 amino acids. The CDR3 sequence is CASSLAGQGGISETFF. The CDR3 DNA sequence: TGCGCCAGCAGCTTGGCCGGACAGGGAGGAATTAGTGAAACTTTCTTT.

This clonotype occurred a few times. CDR3 nucleotide sequence: TGTGCCAGCAGTTCTTGGTACACTCGGGATGAGCAGTTCTTC. Translated, it gives CASSSWYTRDEQFF. The V call is TRBV12-3 or TRBV12-4, the J call TRBJ2-1; D is unresolved. The CDR3 extends over 14 amino acids. Trimming stripped 4 bases from V and 8 bases from J, with 15 bases between.

This clonotype occurred a few times. This rearrangement joins TRBV11-2 to TRBJ2-7, with 9 bases aligning to TRBD2. This CDR3 has 14 amino acids. Germline CDR1 and CDR2: SGHAT and FQNNGV. J lost 6 bases, V lost 5 bases, and 8 bases had no gene match. The CDR3 loop reads CASSPGGRVGEQYF. The CDR3 nucleotides read TGTGCCAGCAGCCCCGGCGGGAGGGTGGGCGAGCAGTACTTC.

V is TRBV12-3 or TRBV12-4 and J is TRBJ2-3; D is ambiguous. Deletions cut 3 bases from V and 2 bases from J, with 15 bases between. CDR3 length: 16 residues. The CDR3: CASSFFRGPYTDTQYF. The CDR3 region has the DNA TGTGCCAGCAGTTTTTTCCGCGGACCCTACACAGATACGCAGTATTTT.

This clonotype was observed a few times. The rearrangement joins TRBV5-1 to TRBJ1-2; D not resolved. The germline CDR1 and CDR2 sequences are SGHRS and YFSETQ. The CDR3 loop spans 14 amino acids. The V end lost 1 base, the J end lost 6 bases, and 13 bases lay between the germline ends. The CDR3 DNA follows: TGCGCCAGCAGCTTGAGGACCGAGGGAGATGGCTACACCTTC. Translation: CASSLRTEGDGYTF.

CDR3 nucleotides: TGTGCCAGTCGCCGGGGGCAGCGGCAAACCGGGGAGCTGTTTTTT. This encodes CASRRGQRQTGELFF. The chain couples TRBV9 to TRBJ2-2; either TRBD1 or TRBD2 may fit D (6 bases each). The CDR3 length is 15 residues. CDR1 and CDR2 (germline): SGDLS, YYNGEE. V lost 8 bases and J 5 bases, leaving 19 bases between the germline ends. The variable domain in full, with the rest retrieved from reference TRBV9 and TRBJ2-2, is DSGVTQTPKHLITATGQRVTLRCSPRSGDLSVYWYQQSLDQGLQFLIQYYNGEERAKGNILERFSAQQFPDLHSELNLSSLELGDSALYFCASRRGQRQTGELFFGEGSRLTVL.

V gene TRBV5-6 combines with J gene TRBJ1-1, with no clear D. This CDR3 contains 12 residues. The ends were cut back, 4 bases at V and 8 bases at J, with 12 bases in the middle. CDR1 SGHDT and CDR2 YYEEEE come from the germline V gene. The CDR3 coding sequence is TGTGCCAGCAGCCCCGACGGTCACGAAGCTTTCTTT. This translates into CASSPDGHEAFF. The full variable domain, rest sourced from reference TRBV5-6 and TRBJ1-1, is DAGVTQSPTHLIKTRGQQVTLRCSPKSGHDTVSWYQQALGQGPQFIFQYYEEEERQRGNFPDRFSGHQFPNYSSELNVNALLLGDSALYLCASSPDGHEAFFGQGTRLTVV.

There are many counts of this clonotype. The V call is TRBV24-1, the J call TRBJ2-1, with 8 bases identical to TRBD1. V was clipped by 4 bases and J by 5 bases; unmatched bases: 6. The CDR3 contains 15 residues. CDR1 is KGHDR, CDR2 SFDVKD, per germline. The CDR3 nucleotides read TGTGCCACCAGTGACCTGGACAGGGCGAACAATGAGCAGTTCTTC. Amino acids: CATSDLDRANNEQFF.

This clonotype was detected only a few times. The chain uses TRBV20-1 and TRBJ1-2; a weak D match, TRBD1 (5 bases). Germline CDR1 and CDR2: DFQATT and SNEGSKA (reference sequence). CDR3 length equals 16 residues. With 0 bases removed from V and 1 base from J, the gap between germline ends came to 15 bases. The CDR3 DNA reads as TGCAGTGCTAGAGACAGGGCTTACTACCTTAACTATGGCTACACCTTC. Its protein product is CSARDRAYYLNYGYTF.

V and J are TRBV29-1 and TRBJ2-7, with 10 positions matching TRBD2. The V and J ends lost 5 bases and 3 bases, in that order; junction bases with no gene match: 1. CDR1 and CDR2 (germline): SQVTM, ANQGSEA. The CDR3 has 12 residues. The CDR3 DNA is TGCAGCGTTCGGACTAGCGGCTACGAGCAGTACTTC. Translated, it gives CSVRTSGYEQYF.

This clonotype was seen ten or more times. The chain combines TRBV6-1 with TRBJ2-1, with 9 bases matching TRBD2. Trimming cost V 7 bases and J 8 bases; bases outside gene matches: 9. Germline V gene lookup returns CDR1 MNHNS and CDR2 SASEGT. The CDR3 length is 14 residues. The CDR3 DNA follows: TGTGCCAGCACCCGATTTAGCGGGGGTTATGAGCAGTTCTTC. Protein sequence: CASTRFSGGYEQFF.

The chain has TRBV19 and TRBJ2-7, with D unresolved. CDR3 length: 11 residues. In germline, CDR1 is LNHDA, CDR2 SQIVND (reference sequence). Trimming stripped 5 bases from V and 9 bases from J, with 11 bases between. As DNA, the CDR3 is TGTGCCAGTAGTTTTGAGCAGGTGCAGTACTTC. Translating it yields CASSFEQVQYF.

Many counts were recorded for this clonotype. The rearrangement joins TRBV7-2 to TRBJ2-3; 7 bases fit TRBD1. The CDR3 totals 13 residues. The V gene's germline CDR1 is SGHTA and CDR2 FQGNSA. Trimming took 11 bases from V and 4 from J; bases not matched to a gene: 9. The CDR3 reads CAGALTGSDTQYF. CDR3 coding DNA: TGTGCCGGAGCATTGACAGGGTCAGATACGCAGTATTTT.

This clonotype has only a few counts. The chain uses TRBV11-3 and TRBJ2-2, with 8 nucleotides matching TRBD2. The CDR3 runs 16 residues. With 5 bases clipped from V and 5 bases from J, the junction kept 10 bases outside the gene matches. The germline gives CDR1 SGHNT, CDR2 YENEEA. CDR3 region: CASSPLTQRETGELFF. CDR3 bases: TGTGCCAGCAGCCCACTCACCCAGCGGGAGACCGGGGAGCTGTTTTTT.

This clonotype has a count of ten or more. V gene TRBV24-1 combines with J gene TRBJ2-1, with 13 bases matching TRBD2. V lost 4 bases and J lost 8; bases outside the gene matches: 4. This CDR3 has 15 amino acids. Germline CDR1 KGHDR, CDR2 SFDVKD. The CDR3 DNA sequence: TGTGCCACCAGTGAGGGGACTAGCGGGATTTATGAGCAGTTCTTC. Its translation is CATSEGTSGIYEQFF.

The sample holds a few counts of this clonotype. The chain links TRBV5-6 to TRBJ2-5; tentative D call: TRBD2 (6 bases). The CDR3 is made up of 15 amino acids. V was pared by 0 bases and J by 1 base, with 10 bases between. Per germline, CDR1 SGHDT and CDR2 YYEEEE. CDR3 region: CASSLATGGQETQYF. DNA for the CDR3: TGTGCCAGCAGCTTGGCGACCGGGGGCCAAGAGACCCAGTACTTC. The full variable domain, with the rest looked up from reference TRBV5-6 and TRBJ2-5, is DAGVTQSPTHLIKTRGQQVTLRCSPKSGHDTVSWYQQALGQGPQFIFQYYEEEERQRGNFPDRFSGHQFPNYSSELNVNALLLGDSALYLCASSLATGGQETQYFGPGTRLLVL.

The chain employs TRBV25-1 and TRBJ1-6; no reliable D call. This CDR3 is 14 amino acids long. V was trimmed by 7 bases and J by 8 bases, leaving 15 bases between them. Germline CDR1 reads MGHDK; CDR2 reads SYGVNS. The DNA of the CDR3 is TGTGCCAGCACCGAATGGGGTTCCCATTCACCCCTCCACTTT. This gives the protein CASTEWGSHSPLHF.